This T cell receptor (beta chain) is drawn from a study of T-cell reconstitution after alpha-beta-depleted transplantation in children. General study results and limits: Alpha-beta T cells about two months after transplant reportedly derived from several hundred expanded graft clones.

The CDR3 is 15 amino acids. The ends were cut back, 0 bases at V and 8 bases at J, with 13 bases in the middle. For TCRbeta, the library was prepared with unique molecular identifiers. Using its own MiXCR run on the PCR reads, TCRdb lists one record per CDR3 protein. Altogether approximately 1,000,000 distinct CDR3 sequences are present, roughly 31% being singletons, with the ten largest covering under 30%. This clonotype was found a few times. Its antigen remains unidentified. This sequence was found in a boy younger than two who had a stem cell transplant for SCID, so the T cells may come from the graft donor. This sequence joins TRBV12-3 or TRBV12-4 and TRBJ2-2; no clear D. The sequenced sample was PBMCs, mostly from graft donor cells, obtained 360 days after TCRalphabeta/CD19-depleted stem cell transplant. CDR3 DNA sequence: TGTGCCAGCAGTTTAGCGGGCACCTTGGCGGGGGAGCTGTTTTTT. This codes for CASSLAGTLAGELFF.